This entry lists 11 T cell receptor beta chains sequenced from one sample in a study of blood T cell repertoires in COVID-19. Generated by immunoSEQ multiplex PCR, the TCRdb table keeps only in-frame clones and is missing some. This sample has around 83,000 clones, with around 89% found just once. The sequencing sample was made of peripheral blood. All receptors derive from a man between 65 and 80 years old with active or convalescent COVID-19.

J is TRBJ1-2 and V is TRBV15, with 7 bases fitting TRBD1. The V segment lost 4 bases and the J segment 5 bases; nucleotides outside the gene matches: 22. The length of the CDR3 is 19 residues. From germline, CDR1 is LNHNV and CDR2 YYDKDF (reference sequence). The CDR3 protein is CATSISSWARGRFSYGYTF. The CDR3 bases are TGTGCCACCAGCATAAGCTCCTGGGCCAGGGGGAGGTTTTCTTATGGCTACACCTTC.

The rearrangement links TRBV11-1 to TRBJ1-1; D uncertain. The CDR3 loop spans 15 amino acids. V was shortened by 6 bases and J by 1 base, with 15 bases between the two germline ends. The germline V gene has CDR1 SGHAT and CDR2 FQDESV (reference sequence). This CDR3 reads CASSTTGEGNTEAFF. DNA of the CDR3: TGTGCCAGCAGTACAACCGGGGAGGGGAACACTGAAGCTTTCTTT.

The rearrangement uses TRBV19 and TRBJ1-1; D not certain. This CDR3 is built from 15 residues. The V and J ends lost 7 bases and 10 bases respectively, with 25 bases between them. Per germline, CDR1 LNHDA and CDR2 SQIVND (reference sequence). The CDR3 DNA follows: TGTGCCAGTATCTCCTCGGCCGGAGAAACTCTGAGAGCTTTCTTT. Translating it yields CASISSAGETLRAFF.

V and J are TRBV18 and TRBJ1-1; 11 bases line up with TRBD1. With 5 bases clipped from V and 0 bases from J, the junction kept 2 bases outside the gene matches. Germline CDR1 KGHSH, CDR2 LQKENI. CDR3 length: 15 amino acids. As DNA, the CDR3 is TGTGCCAGCTCAGCGGACAGGGGGCTGAACACTGAAGCTTTCTTT. Residues: CASSADRGLNTEAFF.

The rearrangement joins TRBV5-1 to TRBJ1-5; possible D gene TRBD1, 5 bases. V was trimmed by 4 bases and J by 1 base, leaving 12 bases between them. The CDR3 contains 15 residues. Germline V gene sequence: CDR1 SGHRS, CDR2 YFSETQ. CDR3 sequence (DNA): TGCGCCAGCAGCCCGGGGGACGCCAGCAATCAGCCCCAGCATTTT. As protein: CASSPGDASNQPQHF.

The J gene is TRBJ1-1, the V gene TRBV27, with TRBD1 matching over 7 bases. The CDR3 totals 16 residues. The trim removed 1 base at V and 1 base at J, leaving 6 bases unmatched. The germline V gene encodes CDR1 MNHEY and CDR2 SMNVEV (reference sequence). Here the CDR3 DNA reads TGTGCCAGCAGTTTATTCCGACAGGGTCCGAACACTGAAGCTTTCTTT. Its protein product is CASSLFRQGPNTEAFF.

This sequence joins TRBV30 and TRBJ2-5, with D maybe TRBD1 (5 bases). CDR1 and CDR2 (germline): GTSNPN, SVGIG (reference sequence). The CDR3 sequence is 13 residues long. The V end lost 0 bases, the J end lost 4 bases, and 9 bases lay between the germline ends. The CDR3 here is CAWSVQGAETQYF. CDR3 coding DNA: TGTGCCTGGAGTGTACAAGGGGCAGAGACCCAGTACTTC. The full variable domain, its missing parts supplied by reference TRBV30 and TRBJ2-5, is SQTIHQWPATLVQPVGSPLSLECTVEGTSNPNLYWYRQAAGRGLQLLFYSVGIGQISSEVPQNLSASRPQDRQFILSSKKLLLSDSGFYLCAWSVQGAETQYFGPGTRLLVL.

V usage is TRBV25-1 and J usage is TRBJ2-2; D may be TRBD2 (5 bases). Per germline, CDR1 MGHDK and CDR2 SYGVNS. Trimming stripped 4 bases from V and 4 bases from J, with 7 bases between. The CDR3 totals 13 residues. CDR3 DNA: TGTGCCAGCAGTGGGGCGGGCACCGGGGAGCTGTTTTTT. Amino acid sequence: CASSGAGTGELFF.

V gene TRBV15 combines with J gene TRBJ1-2; D uncertain. The V end was cut by 0 bases, the J end by 8 bases, with 13 bases between. The CDR3 runs to 14 residues. Germline values: CDR1 LNHNV, CDR2 YYDKDF (reference sequence). The CDR3 DNA reads TGTGCCACCAGCAGAGAGCCGGGGTCGAGGGGCTACACCTTC. Translation: CATSREPGSRGYTF.

The chain links TRBV2 to TRBJ2-2, with 8 bases matching TRBD1. This CDR3 region has 17 residues. The V gene end was trimmed by 5 bases and the J gene end by 6 bases; junction bases not matched to a gene: 14. Per the germline V gene, CDR1 is SNHLY and CDR2 is FYNNEI. The CDR3 here is CASSPSVGQGRAGELFF. In DNA, the CDR3 is TGTGCCAGCAGTCCTAGCGTAGGACAGGGACGGGCCGGGGAGCTGTTTTTT.

The CDR3 nucleotides are TGCAGAGATGTAACCGGGACAGGGCGGGAGCAGTACTTC. Amino acids: CRDVTGTGREQYF. The J gene is TRBJ2-7, the V gene TRBV29-1; 9 bases are shared with TRBD1. The CDR3 has 13 residues. In germline, CDR1 is SQVTM, CDR2 ANQGSEA.